This is a list of T cell receptor beta chains from one sample in a study of T cell responses to AZD1222 COVID-19 vaccine. Produced via immunoSEQ multiplex PCR; TCRdb's table is partial and in-frame only. Found here are about 100,000 clones, just under 90% of them singletons; the top ten hold roughly 15%. The specimen was peripheral blood, collected on day 0 of AZD1222 vaccination. The receptors were sampled from an adult in good health. CDR3s include the opening cysteine and the closing phenylalanine or tryptophan. The D gene is left open where the match is weak.

>TRBJ1-6|TRBV10-3|NA
CAIRPGEEYNSPLHF
TGTGCCATCAGGCCCGGGGAGGAGTATAATTCACCCCTCCACTTT
>TRBJ2-7|TRBV27|TRBD2
CASSSEAGGYEQYF
TGTGCCAGCAGTTCCGAGGCGGGGGGCTACGAGCAGTACTTC
>TRBJ2-5|TRBV29-1|NA
CSASGGDQETQYF
TGCAGCGCCTCGGGCGGAGATCAAGAGACCCAGTACTTC
>TRBJ1-3|TRBV2|TRBD1
CASSFGTASGNTIYF
TGTGCCAGCAGCTTCGGGACAGCTTCTGGAAACACCATATATTTT
>TRBJ2-3|TRBV4-1|NA
CASSQGVTDTQYF
TGCGCCAGCAGCCAAGGGGTCACAGATACGCAGTATTTT
>TRBJ1-2|TRBV5-6|NA
CASSFEERAYGYTF
TGTGCCAGCAGCTTCGAGGAGAGGGCCTATGGCTACACCTTC
>TRBJ2-7|TRBV7-2|NA
CASSLLYEQYF
TGTGCCAGCAGCCTGCTCTACGAGCAGTACTTC
>TRBJ2-7|TRBV6-5|NA
CASSLRDTTYEQYF
TGTGCCAGCAGCCTCCGGGACACAACCTACGAGCAGTACTTC
>TRBJ1-2|TRBV29-1|NA
CSVSAGNGYTF
TGCAGCGTTTCGGCGGGGAATGGCTACACCTTC
>TRBJ2-4|TRBV10-1|TRBD1
CASSEGTGINIQYF
TGCGCCAGCAGTGAGGGGACAGGGATAAACATTCAGTACTTC